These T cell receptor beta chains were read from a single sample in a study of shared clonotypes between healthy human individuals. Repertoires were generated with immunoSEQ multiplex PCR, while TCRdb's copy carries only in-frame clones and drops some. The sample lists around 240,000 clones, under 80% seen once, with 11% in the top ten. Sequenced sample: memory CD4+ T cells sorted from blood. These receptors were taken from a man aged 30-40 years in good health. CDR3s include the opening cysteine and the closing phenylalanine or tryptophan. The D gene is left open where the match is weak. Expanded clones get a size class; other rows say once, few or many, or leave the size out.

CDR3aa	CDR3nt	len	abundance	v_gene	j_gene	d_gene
CASSPGLAGSWEQYF	TGTGCCAGCAGTCCAGGACTAGCGGGGAGCTGGGAGCAGTACTTC	15	once	TRBV28	TRBJ2-7	TRBD2
CASSSPNRGYGYTF	TGTGCCAGCAGTTCCCCCAACCGAGGCTATGGCTACACCTTC	14	-	TRBV5-4	TRBJ1-2	-
CASTPGVNYGYTF	TGTGCCAGCACCCCGGGAGTTAACTATGGCTACACCTTC	13	-	TRBV27	TRBJ1-2	-
CASSQDWGGPPYNEQFF	TGCGCCAGCAGCCAAGATTGGGGGGGTCCCCCTTACAATGAGCAGTTCTTC	17	-	TRBV4-1	TRBJ2-1	TRBD2
CSVPLGPYEQYF	TGCAGCGTTCCGCTAGGGCCCTACGAGCAGTACTTC	12	-	TRBV29-1	TRBJ2-7	-
CASSLISASGYEQYF	TGTGCCAGCAGCTTGATCTCCGCTTCGGGCTACGAGCAGTACTTC	15	-	TRBV7-2	TRBJ2-7	-
CASGLRWNTYEQYF	TGTGCCAGCGGCTTGAGGTGGAATACCTACGAGCAGTACTTC	14	-	TRBV2	TRBJ2-7	-
CSAIRAQNTEAFF	TGCAGCGCCATACGGGCCCAGAACACTGAAGCTTTCTTT	13	-	TRBV29-1	TRBJ1-1	-
CASSLDDNEQFF	TGTGCCAGCAGTTTAGACGACAATGAGCAGTTCTTC	12	few	TRBV28	TRBJ2-1	-
CASSSPTGYLNTEAFF	TGTGCCAGCAGTTCACCGACAGGGTACCTTAACACTGAAGCTTTCTTT	16	-	TRBV28	TRBJ1-1	TRBD1
CASSLPTGTYEQYF	TGTGCCAGCAGCCTACCGACAGGGACCTACGAGCAGTACTTC	14	-	TRBV28	TRBJ2-7	TRBD1
CASSPQAGTPGTQYF	TGTGCCAGCTCACCCCAGGCGGGGACCCCCGGGACCCAGTACTTC	15	-	TRBV18	TRBJ2-5	-
CASSLQGTYEQYF	TGTGCCAGCAGTTTACAGGGAACCTACGAGCAGTACTTC	13	few	TRBV28	TRBJ2-7	-
CATGWGQEANQPQHF	TGTGCCACGGGCTGGGGGCAGGAAGCCAATCAGCCCCAGCATTTT	15	-	TRBV27	TRBJ1-5	-
CASRYRGNNEKLFF	TGTGCCAGCAGGTACAGGGGCAATAATGAAAAACTGTTTTTT	14	-	TRBV27	TRBJ1-4	TRBD1
CAWSSLDGQDYYEQYF	TGTGCCTGGAGTTCCCTCGATGGACAGGACTACTACGAGCAGTACTTC	16	-	TRBV30	TRBJ2-7	-
CASSETDTQYF	TGCGCCAGCAGCGAAACAGATACGCAGTATTTT	11	-	TRBV5-1	TRBJ2-3	-
CASSFFSWGDPYEQYF	TGTGCCAGCAGCTTTTTCAGTTGGGGGGACCCCTACGAGCAGTACTTC	16	many	TRBV7-9	TRBJ2-7	-
CASSLFGLETDTQYF	TGTGCCAGCAGCTTGTTTGGTTTGGAGACAGATACGCAGTATTTT	15	few	TRBV7-8	TRBJ2-3	-
CASSERGGMRSGANVLTF	TGTGCCAGCAGTGAAAGAGGCGGGATGCGCTCTGGGGCCAACGTCCTGACTTTC	18	-	TRBV25-1	TRBJ2-6	-
CASSLSPGTHNEQFF	TGTGCCAGCAGCTTATCACCGGGAACCCACAATGAGCAGTTCTTC	15	-	TRBV11-3	TRBJ2-1	-
CASSLGAGQGTDTQYF	TGTGCCAGCAGCTTAGGGGCGGGACAGGGCACAGATACGCAGTATTTT	16	-	TRBV7-6	TRBJ2-3	TRBD1
CATRTDQETQYF	TGTGCCACCCGGACGGACCAAGAGACCCAGTACTTC	12	few	TRBV2	TRBJ2-5	-
CASIISGRAFEQYF	TGTGCCAGCATCATTAGCGGGAGGGCCTTCGAGCAGTACTTC	14	-	TRBV5-6	TRBJ2-7	TRBD2
CASSQSGQGNQPQHF	TGTGCCAGCAGCCAATCGGGACAGGGAAATCAGCCCCAGCATTTT	15	few	TRBV16	TRBJ1-5	TRBD1
CASSSRTSGRYNEQFF	TGTGCCAGCAGCTCCAGGACTAGCGGGCGTTACAATGAGCAGTTCTTC	16	-	TRBV7-2	TRBJ2-1	TRBD2
CASSISLRQDNYGYTF	TGTGCCAGTAGTATAAGTCTTCGACAGGACAACTATGGCTACACCTTC	16	-	TRBV19	TRBJ1-2	-
CATSRDAVLRSTDTQYF	TGTGCCACCAGCAGAGACGCCGTTCTGAGGAGCACAGATACGCAGTATTTT	17	-	TRBV15	TRBJ2-3	-
CASSGRPGQGIYEQYF	TGTGCCAGTAGTGGACGTCCGGGACAGGGTATCTACGAGCAGTACTTC	16	-	TRBV19	TRBJ2-7	TRBD1
CASSSLTYEQYF	TGTGCCAGCAGTTCTCTAACCTACGAGCAGTACTTC	12	few	TRBV27	TRBJ2-7	-
CATSRDPTSNQPQHF	TGTGCCACCAGCAGAGATCCGACAAGTAATCAGCCCCAGCATTTT	15	-	TRBV15	TRBJ1-5	-
CAIRPNSAHEQYF	TGTGCCATCAGACCAAACTCGGCCCACGAGCAGTACTTC	13	-	TRBV10-3	TRBJ2-7	-
CASSQPYEKLFF	TGCGCCAGCAGCCAACCCTATGAAAAACTGTTTTTT	12	-	TRBV4-1	TRBJ1-4	-
CASVQGGPDSYEQYF	TGTGCCAGCGTCCAAGGGGGGCCGGATTCCTACGAGCAGTACTTC	15	-	TRBV2	TRBJ2-7	-
CASSLFTAGQETQYF	TGTGCCAGCAGCTTATTCACGGCGGGGCAAGAGACCCAGTACTTC	15	-	TRBV7-9	TRBJ2-5	-
CASRAGQGASYEQYF	TGCGCCAGCAGAGCGGGACAGGGGGCATCCTACGAGCAGTACTTC	15	-	TRBV5-1	TRBJ2-7	TRBD1
CASRAGLPNTEAFF	TGTGCCAGCAGGGCGGGACTCCCGAACACTGAAGCTTTCTTT	14	-	TRBV6-5	TRBJ1-1	-
CASSLGAGNTDTQYF	TGTGCCAGCAGCTTGGGAGCGGGAAACACAGATACGCAGTATTTT	15	-	TRBV5-4	TRBJ2-3	TRBD2